The next 19 T cell receptor beta chains were all read from a single sample in a study of cytomegalovirus exposure and HLA in healthy donors. Primers: 60 Vbeta forward and 13 Jbeta reverse. The assay was immunoSEQ multiplex PCR, and TCRdb's table has in-frame clones only and misses some. The table lists some 130,000 clones, 63% of them singletons. The sequenced sample was PBMCs. Receptor source: a man aged 35-49 years in good health and CMV-seropositive.

The rearrangement links TRBV6-1 to TRBJ2-5; D not certain. The CDR3 is 11 amino acids. Germline V gene data show CDR1 as MNHNS and CDR2 as SASEGT. V lost 10 bases and J 5 bases, leaving 11 bases between the germline ends. CDR3 nucleotide sequence: TGTGCCACAAGCCAACCTGAGACCCAGTACTTC. This encodes CATSQPETQYF.

The J gene is TRBJ1-2, the V gene TRBV10-2, with TRBD1 matching over 7 bases. The length of the CDR3 is 14 residues. The junction had 6 bases not matched to a gene; V was cut back by 3 bases and J by 5 bases. The germline V gene has CDR1 WSHSY and CDR2 SAAADI. CDR3 coding DNA: TGCGCCAGCAGTGATAGGACAGGTTATTATGGCTACACCTTC. Its protein product is CASSDRTGYYGYTF.

V gene TRBV7-2 combines with J gene TRBJ2-1, with 10 bases aligning to TRBD1. V gave up 5 bases and J gave up 10 bases; unmatched junction bases: 17. This CDR3 is built from 17 residues. CDR1 and CDR2 (germline): SGHTA, FQGNSA. The CDR3 DNA sequence: TGTGCCAGCAGCGTTGGCCCAGGACAGGGGGAGATCAGGGAGCAGTTCTTC. Translation gives CASSVGPGQGEIREQFF.

This clone was seen more than once but under ten times. The chain has TRBV12-5 and TRBJ2-3; 8 bases map to TRBD2. The CDR3 is 13 amino acids. J was trimmed by 6 bases and V by 6 bases; bases with no gene match: 5. The germline V gene has CDR1 LGHNT and CDR2 FRNRAP. The CDR3 bases are TGTGCTAGTGGGGCGGGAGGAGGGGATACGCAGTATTTT. Translated: CASGAGGGDTQYF.

This chain joins TRBV7-8 and TRBJ1-2; a possible D gene is TRBD1 (5 bases). The length of the CDR3 is 13 residues. Germline V gene data show CDR1 as SGHVS and CDR2 as FQNEAQ. Trimming removed 2 bases from V and 8 bases from J, with 12 bases in between. This CDR3 reads CASSLLGPEGYTF. The CDR3 DNA reads TGTGCCAGCAGCTTATTGGGGCCTGAGGGCTACACCTTC.

Of note for this clone: Relative to the germline gene, one junction end is altered; a read error may explain this. The chain uses TRBV10-2 and TRBJ1-6; 7 bases match TRBD1. The CDR3 is made up of 18 amino acids. Germline V CDR1 and CDR2: WSHSY, SAAADI. The CDR3 protein is CVSSEVRGGRTNNSPLHF. The CDR3 region has the DNA TGCGTCAGCAGTGAGGTTCGAGGGGGCAGGACCAATAATTCACCCCTCCACTTT.

This clone was counted between two and nine times. CDR3 nucleotides: TGTGCCAGTAGTATCGGGACTACTAATTCACCCCTCCACTTT. Translation gives CASSIGTTNSPLHF. The genes are TRBV19 and TRBJ1-6, with a possible D match to TRBD1 (5 bases). Germline CDR1 reads LNHDA; CDR2 reads SQIVND (reference sequence). The CDR3 runs to 14 residues. Trimming stripped 3 bases from V and 6 bases from J, with 9 bases between. Drawing the rest from reference TRBV19 and TRBJ1-6, the complete variable domain is DGGITQSPKYLFRKEGQNVTLSCEQNLNHDAMYWYRQDPGQGLRLIYYSQIVNDFQKGDIAEGYSVSREKKESFPLTVTSAQKNPTAFYLCASSIGTTNSPLHFGNGTRLTVT.

The V and J genes are TRBV15 and TRBJ2-3; TRBD2 is a possible D gene (6 bases). Per germline, CDR1 LNHNV and CDR2 YYDKDF (reference sequence). The CDR3 is 16 amino acids. V lost 0 bases and J lost 4, with 14 bases in between. The CDR3 sequence is CATSRDTMGGSDTQYF. As DNA, the CDR3 is TGTGCCACCAGCAGAGATACTATGGGGGGTTCAGATACGCAGTATTTT.

The table lists this clone with a few counts. The chain has TRBV7-2 and TRBJ1-1; D possibly corresponds to TRBD1 (6 bases). The CDR3 runs to 14 residues. With 5 bases removed from V and 3 bases from J, the gap between germline ends came to 13 bases. Germline CDR1 and CDR2: SGHTA and FQGNSA. CDR3 nucleotides: TGTGCCAGCAGCCCAGGGGCGGGCGACACTGAAGCTTTCTTT. Translating it yields CASSPGAGDTEAFF.

This clone appeared a few times. J is TRBJ1-4 and V is TRBV4-1; 7 bases match TRBD1. After removal of 5 bases from V and 8 bases from J, the junction contained 8 bases not matched to a gene. The CDR3 loop spans 14 amino acids. CDR1 is MGHRA, CDR2 YSYEKL, per germline. The CDR3 loop is CASSKGGSGEKLFF. DNA for the CDR3: TGCGCCAGCAGCAAAGGGGGCTCCGGCGAAAAACTGTTTTTT.

On this clone: Without the conserved terminal phenylalanine or tryptophan, this CDR3 likely stems from a read error. The J gene is TRBJ1-2, the V gene TRBV6-5; D gene uncertain. This CDR3 has 12 amino acids. The germline gives CDR1 MNHEY, CDR2 SVGAGI. Trimming removed 4 bases at V and 7 bases at J, with 10 bases between. This CDR3 reads CASSFDMFGYTL. Written as DNA, the CDR3 is TGTGCCAGCAGTTTCGACATGTTTGGCTACACCCTC.

This clone was detected only a few times. The CDR3 protein is CASSRQGFSGNTIYF. The CDR3 nucleotides read TGTGCCAGCAGCAGACAGGGGTTCTCTGGAAACACCATATATTTT. This chain links TRBV5-6 with TRBJ1-3, with TRBD1 identical over 8 bases. The CDR3 has 15 residues. J gave up 0 bases and V 4 bases, and 3 bases lay outside the gene matches. Per the germline V gene, CDR1 is SGHDT and CDR2 is YYEEEE. Full variable domain (remainder filled in from reference TRBV5-6 and TRBJ1-3): DAGVTQSPTHLIKTRGQQVTLRCSPKSGHDTVSWYQQALGQGPQFIFQYYEEEERQRGNFPDRFSGHQFPNYSSELNVNALLLGDSALYLCASSRQGFSGNTIYFGEGSWLTVV.

This clone came up once. This sequence joins TRBV29-1 and TRBJ2-7; 9 nucleotides agree with TRBD1. The CDR3 runs 12 residues. CDR1 and CDR2 (germline): SQVTM, ANQGSEA. After removal of 6 bases from V and 4 bases from J, the junction contained 4 bases not matched to a gene. CDR3 coding DNA: TGCAGCGTCCGGGACAGGGAATACGAGCAGTACTTC. This gives the protein CSVRDREYEQYF.

V is TRBV6-5 and J is TRBJ1-1; TRBD1 matches 7 bases. This CDR3 region has 11 residues. With 5 bases clipped from V and 10 bases from J, the junction kept 4 bases outside the gene matches. Germline CDR1 is MNHEY and CDR2 is SVGAGI. The CDR3: CASSAGGTAFF. The CDR3 nucleotides are TGTGCCAGCAGTGCAGGGGGAACAGCTTTCTTT.

The chain uses TRBV7-8 and TRBJ1-4, with a tentative D call TRBD1 (6 bases). CDR3 length equals 15 residues. The germline gives CDR1 SGHVS, CDR2 FQNEAQ. V lost 6 bases and J 3 bases, leaving 14 bases between the germline ends. The CDR3, as DNA: TGTGCCAGCAGTCGCCGCAAGGGGGCTAATGAAAAACTGTTTTTT. This encodes CASSRRKGANEKLFF.

The J gene is TRBJ1-1, the V gene TRBV9; D is possibly TRBD1 (5 bases). The V and J ends lost 0 bases and 3 bases respectively, with 12 bases between them. CDR3 length: 15 amino acids. CDR1 is SGDLS, CDR2 YYNGEE, per germline. This CDR3 is CASSVGSGGDTEAFF. The CDR3 nucleotides are TGTGCCAGCAGCGTAGGTTCCGGGGGTGACACTGAAGCTTTCTTT. The whole variable domain, remainder taken from reference TRBV9 and TRBJ1-1, is DSGVTQTPKHLITATGQRVTLRCSPRSGDLSVYWYQQSLDQGLQFLIQYYNGEERAKGNILERFSAQQFPDLHSELNLSSLELGDSALYFCASSVGSGGDTEAFFGQGTRLTVV.

This chain links TRBV29-1 with TRBJ1-4; 10 bases match TRBD1. V trimming: 4 bases; J trimming: 5 bases; junction bases outside the gene matches: 4. The CDR3 covers 14 residues. Germline lookup yields CDR1 SQVTM and CDR2 ANQGSEA. CDR3 DNA sequence: TGCAGCGTTGGGGGGGGACAGGGGAATGAAAAACTGTTTTTT. Amino acid sequence: CSVGGGQGNEKLFF.

The genes are TRBV7-2 and TRBJ1-3; D is uncertain. This CDR3 is built from 17 residues. Trimming stripped 4 bases from V and 0 bases from J, with 16 bases between. Germline-derived CDR1 and CDR2 are SGHTA and FQGNSA. The CDR3: CASSSRLLPNSGNTIYF. For the CDR3, the DNA is TGTGCCAGCAGCTCAAGACTGCTACCGAACTCTGGAAACACCATATATTTT.

The V gene is TRBV6-6, the J gene TRBJ2-5, with 8 bases identical to TRBD1. The CDR3 is made up of 14 amino acids. Trimming cost V 5 bases and J 5 bases; bases outside gene matches: 7. CDR1 is MNHNY and CDR2 is SVGAGI in the germline V gene (reference sequence). CDR3 protein: CASSGQGLRETQYF. CDR3 DNA sequence: TGTGCCAGCAGTGGACAGGGACTTCGGGAGACCCAGTACTTC.